This is a list of T cell receptor beta chains from one sample in a study of neurological immune-mediated disorders. One entry per CDR3 protein results from TCRdb running MiXCR on the 5' RACE reads. This sample yields more than 100,000 distinct CDR3 sequences, of which approximately 11% are seen a single time; around 3.3% belongs to the top ten. The sequenced sample was PBMCs. The receptors originated from a female donor with HTLV-1-associated myelopathy (HAM/TSP). Each CDR3 is given with its conserved first and last residue. Fields, in order: J gene, clone size, V gene, D gene, CDR3 DNA, CDR3 protein. The D gene is left open where the match is weak. Where a row states a size, it is once, few, many or the class of an expanded clone; other rows omit it.

j_call: TRBJ2-2; clone_size: many; v_call: TRBV7-9; d_call: -; cdr3_nt: TGTGCCAGCAGCTTAGGCGACCAGGGTCGGAGCGGGGAGCTGTTTTTT; cdr3_aa: CASSLGDQGRSGELFF
j_call: TRBJ2-1; clone_size: -; v_call: TRBV2; d_call: TRBD2; cdr3_nt: TGTGCCAGCAGAGCCGGGACTATCAATGAGCAGTTCTTC; cdr3_aa: CASRAGTINEQFF
j_call: TRBJ1-4; clone_size: many; v_call: TRBV5-1; d_call: TRBD1; cdr3_nt: TGCGCCAGCAGCTTAGGACAGGGAGGGGAAAAACTGTTTTTT; cdr3_aa: CASSLGQGGEKLFF
j_call: TRBJ2-3; clone_size: many; v_call: TRBV5-1; d_call: -; cdr3_nt: TGCGCCAGCAGCTTGGCCAACGGGGCCGGGGCGGATACGCAGTATTTT; cdr3_aa: CASSLANGAGADTQYF
j_call: TRBJ2-1; clone_size: many; v_call: TRBV5-1; d_call: -; cdr3_nt: TGCGCCAGCAGCTTGGAAGTCGGGGGCCATGAGCAGTTCTTC; cdr3_aa: CASSLEVGGHEQFF
j_call: TRBJ2-5; clone_size: many; v_call: TRBV18; d_call: -; cdr3_nt: TGTGCCAGCTCACCAAATCGGGCCCAGGAAGAGACCCAGTACTTC; cdr3_aa: CASSPNRAQEETQYF
j_call: TRBJ2-2; clone_size: -; v_call: TRBV19; d_call: TRBD2; cdr3_nt: TGTGCCAGTATAAGCGGGGGGAACACCGGGGAGCTGTTTTTT; cdr3_aa: CASISGGNTGELFF
j_call: TRBJ2-1; clone_size: few; v_call: TRBV4-1; d_call: -; cdr3_nt: TGCGCCAGCAGCCAAGGGGGGATAGGCGGGTATGAGCAGTTCTTC; cdr3_aa: CASSQGGIGGYEQFF
j_call: TRBJ1-6; clone_size: few; v_call: TRBV5-1; d_call: -; cdr3_nt: TGCGCCAGCAGCCCGGGTCTTCGGGATTCACCCCTCCACTTT; cdr3_aa: CASSPGLRDSPLHF
j_call: TRBJ1-2; clone_size: many; v_call: TRBV7-7; d_call: TRBD1; cdr3_nt: TGTGCCAGCAGCGGCCGACAGGGCTATTATGGCTACACCTTC; cdr3_aa: CASSGRQGYYGYTF
j_call: TRBJ2-3; clone_size: many; v_call: TRBV28; d_call: -; cdr3_nt: TGTGCCAGCAGCGTCACAGATACGCAGTATTTT; cdr3_aa: CASSVTDTQYF
j_call: TRBJ2-5; clone_size: many; v_call: TRBV20-1; d_call: -; cdr3_nt: TGCAGTGCTCACTCTCAAGAGACCCAGTACTTC; cdr3_aa: CSAHSQETQYF
j_call: TRBJ2-4; clone_size: many; v_call: TRBV6-5; d_call: -; cdr3_nt: TGTGCCAGCAGGGAACTAGCCAAAAACATTCAGTACTTC; cdr3_aa: CASRELAKNIQYF
j_call: TRBJ2-3; clone_size: many; v_call: TRBV27; d_call: TRBD1; cdr3_nt: TGTGCCAGCAGTTTGAGGACAGGTACTGCAGATACGCAGTATTTT; cdr3_aa: CASSLRTGTADTQYF
j_call: TRBJ2-1; clone_size: many; v_call: TRBV9; d_call: TRBD2; cdr3_nt: TGTGCCAGCAGCGTAGCTACTAGCGGGGGCTACAATGAGCAGTTCTTC; cdr3_aa: CASSVATSGGYNEQFF
j_call: TRBJ2-5; clone_size: few; v_call: TRBV20-1; d_call: TRBD1; cdr3_nt: TGCAGTGCGAATCAATACAGGGGCAGTTACCAAGAGACCCAGTACTTC; cdr3_aa: CSANQYRGSYQETQYF
j_call: TRBJ2-7; clone_size: many; v_call: TRBV24-1; d_call: TRBD1; cdr3_nt: TGTGCCACCAGTGACTCTACCGGGACAGGGACCTACGAGCAGTACTTC; cdr3_aa: CATSDSTGTGTYEQYF
j_call: TRBJ2-2; clone_size: many; v_call: TRBV27; d_call: TRBD1; cdr3_nt: TGTGCCAGCAGTTTAGACAGGGGGATTATCGGGGAGCTGTTTTTT; cdr3_aa: CASSLDRGIIGELFF
j_call: TRBJ1-3; clone_size: many; v_call: TRBV3-1; d_call: TRBD1; cdr3_nt: TGTGCCAGCAGCCAAGATTTTCTAGGGACAGCGACCTTT; cdr3_aa: CASSQDFLGTATF
j_call: TRBJ2-1; clone_size: many; v_call: TRBV7-2; d_call: -; cdr3_nt: TGTGCCAGCAGCTTAGGAGGGGGTATCGGCTATGAGCAGTTCTTC; cdr3_aa: CASSLGGGIGYEQFF
j_call: TRBJ2-1; clone_size: -; v_call: TRBV11-2; d_call: -; cdr3_nt: TGTGCCAGCAGCTTAGGGATCGGGGGGCTCTACTACAATGAGCAGTTCTTC; cdr3_aa: CASSLGIGGLYYNEQFF
j_call: TRBJ2-1; clone_size: many; v_call: TRBV20-1; d_call: -; cdr3_nt: TGCAGTGCTAGAGGTCCAGGTGGTGGTGAGCAGTTCTTC; cdr3_aa: CSARGPGGGEQFF
j_call: TRBJ2-3; clone_size: many; v_call: TRBV5-1; d_call: TRBD1; cdr3_nt: TGCGCCAGTGGGGACAGGGCTGAGGATACGCAGTATTTT; cdr3_aa: CASGDRAEDTQYF
j_call: TRBJ2-7; clone_size: many; v_call: TRBV20-1; d_call: -; cdr3_nt: TGCAGTGCTACCCTAAAACTAGCCCCGACTAACGAGCAGTACTTC; cdr3_aa: CSATLKLAPTNEQYF
j_call: TRBJ1-5; clone_size: many; v_call: TRBV6-2/TRBV6-3; d_call: -; cdr3_nt: TGTGCCAGCAGAACTTTTTTGTCGGGGAGCAATCAGCCCCAGCATTTT; cdr3_aa: CASRTFLSGSNQPQHF
j_call: TRBJ1-4; clone_size: many; v_call: TRBV5-1; d_call: TRBD1; cdr3_nt: TGCGCCAGCAGCCCGGCCGGGACAGGGGGTGAAAAACTGTTTTTT; cdr3_aa: CASSPAGTGGEKLFF
j_call: TRBJ1-1; clone_size: -; v_call: TRBV20-1; d_call: -; cdr3_nt: TGCAGTGCTAGAGCTCAAGTAGGGATGAACACTGAAGCTTTCTTT; cdr3_aa: CSARAQVGMNTEAFF
j_call: TRBJ2-3; clone_size: -; v_call: TRBV7-8; d_call: TRBD2; cdr3_nt: TGTGCCAGCAGCCTTCGGGTAGCGGGGGACCCCGGAGCGCAGTATTTT; cdr3_aa: CASSLRVAGDPGAQYF
j_call: TRBJ2-3; clone_size: many; v_call: TRBV20-1; d_call: TRBD2; cdr3_nt: TGCAGTGCTAGAGATTGGGGACTAGGGACAGATACGCAGTATTTT; cdr3_aa: CSARDWGLGTDTQYF
j_call: TRBJ2-5; clone_size: many; v_call: TRBV7-2; d_call: -; cdr3_nt: TGTGCCAGCAGCTTAGTCGGCCGAACGGGGCGGCGAGAGACCCAGTACTTC; cdr3_aa: CASSLVGRTGRRETQYF
j_call: TRBJ1-2; clone_size: many; v_call: TRBV5-5; d_call: -; cdr3_nt: TGTGCCAGCAGCGACAGTTATGGGTCGGATGGCTACACCTTC; cdr3_aa: CASSDSYGSDGYTF
j_call: TRBJ2-5; clone_size: many; v_call: TRBV7-8; d_call: -; cdr3_nt: TGTGCCAGCCACGGAAGAGGGGCAGGGCTCTTGGAGACCCAGTACTTC; cdr3_aa: CASHGRGAGLLETQYF
j_call: TRBJ1-1; clone_size: many; v_call: TRBV6-1; d_call: -; cdr3_nt: TGTGCCAGCAGTGAGAGTCTGCTCACTGAAGCTTTCTTT; cdr3_aa: CASSESLLTEAFF
j_call: TRBJ2-7; clone_size: many; v_call: TRBV15; d_call: -; cdr3_nt: TGTGCTACCAGCAGAAAAGGGACGGGCTCCTACGAGCAGTACTTC; cdr3_aa: CATSRKGTGSYEQYF
j_call: TRBJ2-7; clone_size: many; v_call: TRBV5-1; d_call: -; cdr3_nt: TGCGCCAGCAGCTTGGGCAGTGGATCCTACGAGCAGTACTTC; cdr3_aa: CASSLGSGSYEQYF
j_call: TRBJ2-1; clone_size: many; v_call: TRBV7-9; d_call: -; cdr3_nt: TGTGCCAGCAGCGTCTTTTTAAGCTCCTACAATGAGCAGTTCTTC; cdr3_aa: CASSVFLSSYNEQFF
j_call: TRBJ1-2; clone_size: many; v_call: TRBV5-1; d_call: -; cdr3_nt: TGCGCCAGCAGCTTGTTCTATTCTAACTATGGCTACACCTTC; cdr3_aa: CASSLFYSNYGYTF
j_call: TRBJ2-1; clone_size: -; v_call: TRBV5-1; d_call: -; cdr3_nt: TGCGCCAGCAGCCCCGGACCGAGACCAGAGCGCAATGAGCAGTTCTTC; cdr3_aa: CASSPGPRPERNEQFF
j_call: TRBJ2-1; clone_size: many; v_call: TRBV5-1; d_call: -; cdr3_nt: TGCGCCAGCAGCTTGACACCGGGTGAGCAGTTCTTC; cdr3_aa: CASSLTPGEQFF
j_call: TRBJ2-7; clone_size: many; v_call: TRBV29-1; d_call: -; cdr3_nt: TGCAGCGTTGAAGGCGAGGAGGGGCGCTACGAGCAGTACTTC; cdr3_aa: CSVEGEEGRYEQYF
j_call: TRBJ2-3; clone_size: many; v_call: TRBV5-1; d_call: -; cdr3_nt: TGCGCCAGCGAGAGGACCCCACGAGATACGCAGTATTTT; cdr3_aa: CASERTPRDTQYF
j_call: TRBJ2-4; clone_size: many; v_call: TRBV5-4; d_call: TRBD1; cdr3_nt: TGTGCCAGCAGCTTGCCAGGGGGTGGAGGCAAAAACATTCAGTACTTC; cdr3_aa: CASSLPGGGGKNIQYF
j_call: TRBJ2-3; clone_size: many; v_call: TRBV28; d_call: -; cdr3_nt: TGTGCCAGCAGTGGGGGCGGCCTCAACACAGATACGCAGTATTTT; cdr3_aa: CASSGGGLNTDTQYF
j_call: TRBJ1-5; clone_size: -; v_call: TRBV5-1; d_call: TRBD1; cdr3_nt: TGCGCCAGCACCTGGAATGGCGAACAGGGGCAGCCCCAGCATTTT; cdr3_aa: CASTWNGEQGQPQHF
j_call: TRBJ2-7; clone_size: many; v_call: TRBV7-8; d_call: TRBD1; cdr3_nt: TGTGCCAGCAGCCCCACTCGACAGGGCGGCTACGAGCAGTACTTC; cdr3_aa: CASSPTRQGGYEQYF
j_call: TRBJ2-7; clone_size: many; v_call: TRBV7-9; d_call: -; cdr3_nt: TGTGCCAGCAGCTTAAATCGTGGGACCTACGAGCAGTACTTC; cdr3_aa: CASSLNRGTYEQYF
j_call: TRBJ1-1; clone_size: many; v_call: TRBV5-1; d_call: -; cdr3_nt: TGCGCCAGCAGCTTTCAATCGGGCACTGAAGCTTTCTTT; cdr3_aa: CASSFQSGTEAFF
j_call: TRBJ2-1; clone_size: many; v_call: TRBV6-6; d_call: TRBD1; cdr3_nt: TGTGCCAGCAGTCCCACGACAGGGAGAGCCTACAATGAGCAGTTCTTC; cdr3_aa: CASSPTTGRAYNEQFF
j_call: TRBJ2-5; clone_size: many; v_call: TRBV7-8; d_call: -; cdr3_nt: TGTGCCAGCAGCTTCCGAGGTGCAGGAGAGACCCAGTACTTC; cdr3_aa: CASSFRGAGETQYF
j_call: TRBJ1-1; clone_size: -; v_call: TRBV7-9; d_call: -; cdr3_nt: TGTGCCAGCAGCTTAGAGGGCAGGCTGAACACTGAAGCTTTCTTT; cdr3_aa: CASSLEGRLNTEAFF
j_call: TRBJ2-3; clone_size: few; v_call: TRBV7-3; d_call: TRBD2; cdr3_nt: TGTGCCAGCAGCTCTAGCGGGGGGCCTGGAGATACGCAGTATTTT; cdr3_aa: CASSSSGGPGDTQYF
j_call: TRBJ2-2; clone_size: -; v_call: TRBV2; d_call: -; cdr3_nt: TGTGCCAGCAGTGGGACAGTGAACACCGGGGAGCTGTTTTTT; cdr3_aa: CASSGTVNTGELFF
j_call: TRBJ2-7; clone_size: many; v_call: TRBV20-1; d_call: -; cdr3_nt: TGCAGTGCTAGAAGGCGGGGGCTTCCTTACGAGCAGTACTTC; cdr3_aa: CSARRRGLPYEQYF
j_call: TRBJ2-2; clone_size: many; v_call: TRBV12-3/TRBV12-4; d_call: -; cdr3_nt: TGTGCCAGCAGTCCCCAGGGTTGGGCCGGGGAGCTGTTTTTT; cdr3_aa: CASSPQGWAGELFF
j_call: TRBJ2-1; clone_size: many; v_call: TRBV5-1; d_call: -; cdr3_nt: TGCGCCTCGGGGTTGGGGGCCTACAATGAGCAGTTCTTC; cdr3_aa: CASGLGAYNEQFF
j_call: TRBJ1-5; clone_size: many; v_call: TRBV20-1; d_call: TRBD1; cdr3_nt: TGCAGTGCTGGGGGGGACAGAGTATCAAATCAGCCCCAGCATTTT; cdr3_aa: CSAGGDRVSNQPQHF
j_call: TRBJ2-4; clone_size: -; v_call: TRBV20-1; d_call: -; cdr3_nt: TGCAGTGCTAGAGGTAGGAGCGCCAAAAACATTCAGTACTTC; cdr3_aa: CSARGRSAKNIQYF
j_call: TRBJ2-5; clone_size: many; v_call: TRBV28; d_call: -; cdr3_nt: TGTGCCAGCAGTTTATCCGGACAGTTCCAAGAGACCCAGTACTTC; cdr3_aa: CASSLSGQFQETQYF
j_call: TRBJ2-7; clone_size: many; v_call: TRBV20-1; d_call: TRBD1; cdr3_nt: TGCAGTGCTGGGACAGCCTCCTACGAGCAGTACTTC; cdr3_aa: CSAGTASYEQYF
j_call: TRBJ2-3; clone_size: many; v_call: TRBV7-2; d_call: -; cdr3_nt: TGTGCCAGCAGCTCTTTACCGTCGAGGGCTGGAGATACGCAGTATTTT; cdr3_aa: CASSSLPSRAGDTQYF